These 24 T cell receptor beta chains share one sample of origin, sequenced in a study of brain T cells in children with intractable seizures. Generated by immunoSEQ multiplex PCR, the TCRdb table keeps only in-frame clones and is missing some. The sample records about 320,000 clones, over 90% being singletons. Time point reported: blood from clinic visit 5 months post-surgery; TSC patient then seizure free. Sequencing was performed on peripheral blood, taken approximately 5 months after surgery. The receptor set was obtained from a boy younger than two with tuberous sclerosis and intractable seizures.

V is TRBV7-9 and J is TRBJ2-7; TRBD2 agrees at 7 bases. The CDR3 extends over 15 amino acids. Germline CDR1 SEHNR, CDR2 FQNEAQ (reference sequence). V lost 0 bases and J lost 0; bases outside the gene matches: 2. In DNA, the CDR3 is TGTGCCAGCAGCTTAGCGGGCGGGAGCTCCTACGAGCAGTACTTC. Protein: CASSLAGGSSYEQYF.

This chain connects TRBV11-3 to TRBJ1-6; D is perhaps TRBD1 (6 bases). In germline, CDR1 is SGHNT, CDR2 YENEEA. Trimming removed 2 bases from V and 0 bases from J, with 17 bases in between. This CDR3 is 19 amino acids long. CDR3 nucleotide sequence: TGTGCCAGCAGCTTACGGGACATTCTCCTTAGCTCCTATAATTCACCCCTCCACTTT. Its protein product is CASSLRDILLSSYNSPLHF.

The chain is built from TRBV3-1 (or the pseudogene TRBV3-2) and TRBJ2-7, with D maybe TRBD2 (5 bases). CDR1 is LGHDT and CDR2 is YNNKEL in the germline V gene (reference sequence). The CDR3 extends over 16 amino acids. V was trimmed by 4 bases and J by 3 bases, leaving 19 bases between them. CDR3 sequence reads: CASSPGGSAGIYEQYF. CDR3 nucleotides: TGTGCCAGCAGCCCCGGTGGGTCGGCGGGCATCTACGAGCAGTACTTC.

The chain has TRBV5-6 and TRBJ1-2, with a possible D match to TRBD1 (5 bases). With 2 bases removed from V and 4 bases from J, the gap between germline ends came to 21 bases. The CDR3 is made up of 17 amino acids. Germline assignment: CDR1 SGHDT and CDR2 YYEEEE. The CDR3 reads CASSFRAGAQGGYGYTF. Written as DNA, the CDR3 is TGTGCCAGCAGCTTTCGGGCCGGGGCACAAGGTGGCTATGGCTACACCTTC.

The chain combines TRBV28 with TRBJ1-5; D is ambiguous. This CDR3 contains 13 residues. The germline V gene has CDR1 MDHEN and CDR2 SYDVKM. V gave up 3 bases and J gave up 5 bases, with 8 bases separating them. As DNA, the CDR3 is TGTGCCAGCAGTTTGTCCGGTGATCAGCCCCAGCATTTT. As protein: CASSLSGDQPQHF.

The chain carries TRBV5-1 and TRBJ2-5, with 8 bases matching TRBD2. From germline, CDR1 is SGHRS and CDR2 YFSETQ. V shed 7 bases, J shed 5 bases, and the junction held 10 bases outside the gene matches. This CDR3 has 14 residues. CDR3 sequence reads: CASFRAGVGETQYF. The CDR3 region has the DNA TGCGCCAGCTTCAGAGCGGGAGTGGGCGAGACCCAGTACTTC.

The CDR3 DNA follows: TGTGCCAGTAGTACAGACAGCTCCGGAAACACCATATATTTT. Its translation: CASSTDSSGNTIYF. The J gene is TRBJ1-3, the V gene TRBV19; perhaps TRBD1 as D (5 bases). This CDR3 is 14 amino acids long. V was shortened by 4 bases and J by 4 bases, with 11 bases between the two germline ends. Germline assignment: CDR1 LNHDA and CDR2 SQIVND (reference sequence).

The rearrangement joins TRBV6-2 or TRBV6-3 to TRBJ2-7, with 9 bases that match TRBD2. This CDR3 is 14 amino acids long. Losses at the gene ends were 3 bases for V and 6 bases for J; bases not matched to a gene: 6. Germline V gene data show CDR1 as MNHEY and CDR2 as SVGEGT. CDR3 loop: CASSYVAGEGEQYF. The DNA of the CDR3 is TGTGCCAGCAGTTATGTAGCGGGAGAAGGCGAGCAGTACTTC.

This clone came up once. CDR3 coding DNA: TGTGCCAGCAGCCCTTTAGCGGGAGAGAGAACCGGGGAGCTGTTTTTT. As protein: CASSPLAGERTGELFF. The gene calls are TRBV4-2 and TRBJ2-2, with 9 bases that match TRBD2. The V segment lost 4 bases and the J segment 5 bases; nucleotides outside the gene matches: 8. The CDR3 consists of 16 residues. Germline loops: CDR1 LGHNA, CDR2 YNFKEQ.

This clone was picked up one time. The rearrangement joins TRBV9 to TRBJ1-2, with a possible D match to TRBD1 (6 bases). Per the germline V gene, CDR1 is SGDLS and CDR2 is YYNGEE. V was cut by 4 bases and J by 7 bases, with 29 bases left in between. This CDR3 contains 18 residues. The CDR3 here is CASSQIPPNRDHHGGYTF. CDR3 nucleotides: TGTGCCAGCAGCCAGATTCCTCCTAACAGGGATCATCACGGTGGCTACACCTTC.

The CDR3, as DNA: TGCGCCAGCAGCCAACGAGACAGGGACGATGAGCAGTTCTTC. Residues: CASSQRDRDDEQFF. The genes are TRBV4-1 and TRBJ2-1, with 7 bases fitting TRBD1. The CDR3 is 14 amino acids. The germline V gene encodes CDR1 MGHRA and CDR2 YSYEKL. Germline trimming cut 2 bases from V and 8 bases from J; bases unmatched to any gene: 6.

The CDR3 nucleotides are TGTGCCAGCAGCTTAACAGGGGGCCGGTATACTGAAGCTTTCTTT. Amino acids: CASSLTGGRYTEAFF. The chain links TRBV7-3 to TRBJ1-1; 7 positions match TRBD1. The CDR3 loop spans 15 amino acids. The V and J ends lost 0 bases and 5 bases, in that order; junction bases with no gene match: 6. The V gene's germline CDR1 is SGHTA and CDR2 FQGTGA.

This clone appeared a single time. The genes are TRBV27 and TRBJ1-4, with D tentatively TRBD1 (5 bases). V lost 5 bases and J 7 bases, leaving 17 bases between the germline ends. The CDR3 is made up of 15 amino acids. Germline CDR1 MNHEY, CDR2 SMNVEV (reference sequence). The CDR3 nucleotides are TGTGCCAGCAGTGGGGTTGGGGGGGTACGTGAAAAACTGTTTTTT. Translated: CASSGVGGVREKLFF.

The chain is built from TRBV19 and TRBJ1-2; 9 nucleotides line up with TRBD1. The CDR3 covers 14 residues. CDR1 and CDR2 (germline): LNHDA, SQIVND (reference sequence). V shed 7 bases and J 4 bases; nucleotides not matched to a gene: 7. The CDR3 DNA follows: TGTGCCAGTACCTCCGGGACAGGGACCTATGGCTACACCTTC. Encoded protein: CASTSGTGTYGYTF.

The rearrangement links TRBV7-8 to TRBJ2-1, with D perhaps TRBD2 (7 bases). V lost 3 bases to trimming and J lost 1 base, with 13 bases between them. The CDR3 has 16 residues. Germline CDR1 reads SGHVS; CDR2 reads FQNEAQ. DNA for the CDR3: TGTGCCAGCAGCTTCGGCGGGGGCTCATCCTACAATGAGCAGTTCTTC. The encoded protein is CASSFGGGSSYNEQFF. The full variable domain, with the rest looked up from reference TRBV7-8 and TRBJ2-1, is GAGVSQSPRYKVAKRGQDVALRCDPISGHVSLFWYQQALGQGPEFLTYFQNEAQLDKSGLPSDRFFAERPEGSVSTLKIQRTQQEDSAVYLCASSFGGGSSYNEQFFGPGTRLTVL.

About this clone: The junction and the germline gene differ at one end; a read error may be behind it. V gene TRBV20-1 combines with J gene TRBJ1-2, with D unresolved. The CDR3 runs 8 residues. CDR1 and CDR2 (germline): DFQATT, SNEGSKA (reference sequence). CDR3: CSARDLHF. The CDR3 DNA follows: TGCAGTGCTAGAGACCTCCACTTC.

The chain carries TRBV30 and TRBJ2-7; TRBD2 matches 9 bases. V lost 5 bases to trimming and J lost 0 bases; unmatched junction nucleotides: 11. Germline V gene data show CDR1 as GTSNPN and CDR2 as SVGIG (reference sequence). This CDR3 comprises 16 residues. Here the CDR3 DNA reads TGTGCCTGGTCCCATTTCCTAGCGGGGAGCTCCTACGAGCAGTACTTC. This sequence encodes CAWSHFLAGSSYEQYF. Supplemented by reference TRBV30 and TRBJ2-7, the full variable domain reads SQTIHQWPATLVQPVGSPLSLECTVEGTSNPNLYWYRQAAGRGLQLLFYSVGIGQISSEVPQNLSASRPQDRQFILSSKKLLLSDSGFYLCAWSHFLAGSSYEQYFGPGTRLTVT.

The chain carries TRBV14 and TRBJ1-2; no reliable D call. The CDR3 has 13 residues. The V end was cut by 1 base, the J end by 8 bases, with 11 bases between. Germline CDR1 is SGHDN and CDR2 is FVKESK. In nucleotides, the CDR3 is TGTGCCAGCAGCCAAGTTGAATGGAGCGGCTACACCTTC. Encoded protein: CASSQVEWSGYTF.

The chain recombines TRBV18 with TRBJ2-3, with TRBD1 matching over 12 bases. The length of the CDR3 is 17 residues. CDR1 is KGHSH, CDR2 LQKENI, per germline. V was clipped by 3 bases and J by 0 bases; unmatched bases: 4. DNA of the CDR3: TGTGCCAGCTCACCCCGGGACAGGGGGCAAAGCACAGATACGCAGTATTTT. This sequence encodes CASSPRDRGQSTDTQYF.

J is TRBJ2-5 and V is TRBV11-2, with 10 bases identical to TRBD1. CDR1 is SGHAT, CDR2 FQNNGV, per germline. J was trimmed by 5 bases and V by 5 bases; bases with no gene match: 8. This CDR3 is built from 15 residues. In DNA, the CDR3 is TGTGCCAGCAGCCCGGACAGGGGGAGGGTGGAGACCCAGTACTTC. It translates to CASSPDRGRVETQYF. Using reference TRBV11-2 and TRBJ2-5 for the parts outside the CDR3, the full variable domain is EAGVAQSPRYKIIEKRQSVAFWCNPISGHATLYWYQQILGQGPKLLIQFQNNGVVDDSQLPKDRFSAERLKGVDSTLKIQPAKLEDSAVYLCASSPDRGRVETQYFGPGTRLLVL.

The chain combines TRBV7-9 with TRBJ2-7, with TRBD2 matching over 7 bases. V dropped 4 bases and J dropped 4; count of bases not matched to a gene: 13. The CDR3 totals 16 residues. From germline, CDR1 is SEHNR and CDR2 FQNEAQ (reference sequence). Here the CDR3 reads CASSSTPGGSEYEQYF. CDR3 DNA: TGTGCCAGCAGCTCGACCCCTGGCGGGAGTGAATACGAGCAGTACTTC. Together with reference TRBV7-9 and TRBJ2-7, the CDR3 gives the full variable domain: DTGVSQNPRHKITKRGQNVTFRCDPISEHNRLYWYRQTLGQGPEFLTYFQNEAQLEKSRLLSDRFSAERPKGSFSTLEIQRTEQGDSAMYLCASSSTPGGSEYEQYFGPGTRLTVT.

CDR3 DNA: TGTGCCAGCAGCTCCGACGGACAAATGGCCGGGGAGCTGTTTTTT. Translated: CASSSDGQMAGELFF. The chain uses TRBV7-9 and TRBJ2-2, with D possibly being TRBD1 (5 bases). Germline V gene sequence: CDR1 SEHNR, CDR2 FQNEAQ (reference sequence). The ends were cut back, 4 bases at V and 6 bases at J, with 15 bases in the middle. The length of the CDR3 is 15 residues.

The chain recombines TRBV3-1 (or the pseudogene TRBV3-2) with TRBJ2-4; no clear D gene. Trimming took off 2 bases at V and 4 bases at J, with 9 bases between the two ends. Germline V gene sequence: CDR1 LGHDT, CDR2 YNNKEL (reference sequence). CDR3 length equals 14 residues. CDR3 coding DNA: TGTGCCAGCAGCCAATTTGACGGGAAAAACATTCAGTACTTC. This gives the protein CASSQFDGKNIQYF.

The sample holds one count of this clone. This rearrangement joins TRBV20-1 to TRBJ2-1; D possibly corresponds to TRBD2 (5 bases). Germline CDR1 is DFQATT and CDR2 is SNEGSKA (reference sequence). Trimming shortened V by 3 bases and J by 6 bases, and 6 bases separated the two germline ends. The CDR3 length is 11 residues. The CDR3 reads CSARGSNEQFF. In DNA form, the CDR3 reads TGCAGTGCTAGGGGGAGCAATGAGCAGTTCTTC.